The 3 T cell receptor beta chains in this list originate from one sample, sequenced in a study of CD8+ T cells in alopecia areata. Specified treatment: oral pan-JAK inhibitor, 5-10 mg twice daily. RNA was isolated and reverse transcribed to cDNA, the sequencing template. Clones were read by immunoSEQ multiplex PCR, and TCRdb kept only the in-frame ones, dropping some. The repertoire has around 300,000 clones, 60% of them found once; the top ten carry about 0.9%. The sequencing here drew on CD4+ T cells sorted from blood, taken around week 53, from a patient treated with tofacitinib. The receptors come from a human donor with alopecia areata.

This clone showed up just a few times. One end of the junction is discordant with germline, which a read error may explain. V gene TRBV6-6 combines with J gene TRBJ1-1; no firm D call. The CDR3 sequence is 13 residues long. The germline V gene encodes CDR1 MNHNY and CDR2 SVGAGI (reference sequence). In DNA form, the CDR3 reads TGTGCCAGCAGTGACCTCCAGAACGCTGAAGCTTTCTTT. The encoded protein is CASSDLQNAEAFF.

This sequence joins TRBV29-1 and TRBJ2-3; D gene uncertain. V was pared by 4 bases and J by 0 bases, with 11 bases between. The CDR3 is 14 residues long. Per germline, CDR1 SQVTM and CDR2 ANQGSEA. This CDR3 reads CSVVTVASTDTQYF. In DNA, the CDR3 is TGCAGCGTTGTTACAGTCGCTAGCACAGATACGCAGTATTTT.

The table lists this clone with a few counts. This chain connects TRBV19 to TRBJ2-7; no clear D gene. Germline CDR1 reads LNHDA; CDR2 reads SQIVND (reference sequence). Trimming stripped 5 bases from V and 2 bases from J, with 10 bases between. The CDR3 spans 13 residues. The CDR3 DNA reads as TGTGCCAGTAGTCACCTCGTAACCTACGAGCAGTACTTC. Translated, it gives CASSHLVTYEQYF.